The 27 T cell receptor beta chains below were found in one sample sequenced in a study of blood T cell repertoires in COVID-19. Profiled with immunoSEQ multiplex PCR; TCRdb holds only in-frame clones, not every one. Counted here are around 260,000 clones, more than 85% occurring once; the ten biggest clones make up 2.2%. Sequencing was carried out using peripheral blood. The receptor source for this set is a woman under 40 with COVID-19, enrolled during active disease.

The rearrangement links TRBV5-1 to TRBJ2-7; a possible D gene is TRBD2 (6 bases). V shed 4 bases and J shed 0 bases, with 11 bases lying between them. CDR1 and CDR2 from the germline V gene are SGHRS and YFSETQ. There are 14 residues in the CDR3. DNA for the CDR3: TGCGCCAGCAGCCCCCTTAGCGGCTCCTACGAGCAGTACTTC. Protein product: CASSPLSGSYEQYF.

This chain joins TRBV14 and TRBJ1-2; TRBD1 is a possible D gene (5 bases). Deletions cut 1 base from V and 4 bases from J, with 10 bases between. Germline values: CDR1 SGHDN, CDR2 FVKESK. The CDR3 totals 14 residues. The chain's CDR3 is CASSQGGGAYGYTF. CDR3 sequence (DNA): TGTGCCAGCAGCCAAGGAGGAGGGGCCTATGGCTACACCTTC.

V is TRBV7-8 and J is TRBJ2-3, with 12 positions matching TRBD2. The CDR3 loop spans 19 amino acids. Germline V gene lookup returns CDR1 SGHVS and CDR2 FQNEAQ. After removal of 0 bases from V and 4 bases from J, the junction contained 11 bases not matched to a gene. The CDR3 DNA reads TGTGCCAGCAGCTTAGCGCCTAGCGGGAGGGCCATTGGTCCAGATACGCAGTATTTT. Translating gives CASSLAPSGRAIGPDTQYF. The full variable domain, completed using reference TRBV7-8 and TRBJ2-3, is GAGVSQSPRYKVAKRGQDVALRCDPISGHVSLFWYQQALGQGPEFLTYFQNEAQLDKSGLPSDRFFAERPEGSVSTLKIQRTQQEDSAVYLCASSLAPSGRAIGPDTQYFGPGTRLTVL.

The rearrangement links TRBV10-3 to TRBJ2-1; 14 bases map to TRBD2. V lost 8 bases to trimming and J lost 3 bases; unmatched junction nucleotides: 6. The CDR3 spans 16 residues. From germline, CDR1 is ENHRY and CDR2 SYGVKD. The CDR3 DNA reads as TGTGCCATCGGACTAGCGGGAGGTCAAAGCTACAATGAGCAGTTCTTC. Protein: CAIGLAGGQSYNEQFF.

The CDR3 protein is CASNTGTGVTEAFF. The CDR3 bases are TGTGCCAGCAACACGGGGACAGGGGTTACTGAAGCTTTCTTT. The chain couples TRBV3-1 (or the pseudogene TRBV3-2) to TRBJ1-1; 10 positions agree with TRBD1. The V and J ends lost 7 bases and 5 bases, in that order; junction bases with no gene match: 7. CDR3 length equals 14 residues. Germline V gene lookup returns CDR1 LGHDT and CDR2 YNNKEL (reference sequence).

The chain is built from TRBV9 and TRBJ2-1; 14 bases line up with TRBD2. The V segment lost 5 bases and the J segment 6 bases; nucleotides outside the gene matches: 7. In germline, CDR1 is SGDLS, CDR2 YYNGEE. The CDR3 runs to 16 residues. Here the CDR3 DNA reads TGTGCCAGCAGTTCCCCGGGGACTAGCGGGAGCAATGAGCAGTTCTTC. This codes for CASSSPGTSGSNEQFF.

This chain uses TRBV7-6 with TRBJ1-3; D remains unclear. Germline V gene lookup returns CDR1 SGHVS and CDR2 FNYEAQ. Trimming took 1 base from V and 0 from J, leaving 13 bases between them. The CDR3 is made up of 17 amino acids. The CDR3 DNA is TGTGCCAGCAGCTTAGGGGGTGCGGGTTACTCTGGAAACACCATATATTTT. Protein: CASSLGGAGYSGNTIYF.

The chain recombines TRBV7-9 with TRBJ1-6; tentative D call: TRBD1 (5 bases). CDR1 and CDR2 (germline): SEHNR, FQNEAQ (reference sequence). The CDR3 length is 16 residues. V was clipped by 1 base and J by 7 bases, with 14 bases between them. The CDR3 loop is CASSLGSAGLNSPLHF. In DNA, the CDR3 is TGTGCCAGCAGCTTAGGTTCGGCAGGGCTGAATTCACCCCTCCACTTT. The full variable domain, with the rest looked up from reference TRBV7-9 and TRBJ1-6, is DTGVSQNPRHKITKRGQNVTFRCDPISEHNRLYWYRQTLGQGPEFLTYFQNEAQLEKSRLLSDRFSAERPKGSFSTLEIQRTEQGDSAMYLCASSLGSAGLNSPLHFGNGTRLTVT.

The chain joins TRBV11-2 to TRBJ2-5; D ambiguous. The CDR3 contains 13 residues. V was trimmed by 1 base and J by 5 bases, leaving 8 bases between them. The germline gives CDR1 SGHAT, CDR2 FQNNGV. CDR3 nucleotides: TGTGCCAGCAGCTTAGCGAAAGAGGAGACCCAGTACTTC. Amino acids: CASSLAKEETQYF.

The gene calls are TRBV4-1 and TRBJ2-6, with D perhaps matching TRBD2 (5 bases). The V end lost 1 base, the J end lost 3 bases, and 10 bases lay between the germline ends. The CDR3 is 16 amino acids. Germline values: CDR1 MGHRA, CDR2 YSYEKL. CDR3 sequence (DNA): TGCGCCAGCAGCCAAGGAAGAGGGAATGGGGCCAACGTCCTGACTTTC. Its protein is CASSQGRGNGANVLTF.

The chain uses TRBV15 and TRBJ1-3; TRBD1 matches 9 bases. Trimming removed 8 bases from V and 2 bases from J; junction bases left unmatched: 13. Per the germline V gene, CDR1 is LNHNV and CDR2 is YYDKDF (reference sequence). The CDR3 contains 17 residues. DNA for the CDR3: TGTGCCACCGGACAGAGTCAACAGGGGGCAACTGGAAACACCATATATTTT. This sequence encodes CATGQSQQGATGNTIYF.

This clone was detected once. The rearrangement links TRBV15 to TRBJ1-2; TRBD1 agrees at 7 bases. The V segment lost 1 base and the J segment 0 bases; nucleotides outside the gene matches: 5. The CDR3 is 16 amino acids. Germline-derived CDR1 and CDR2 are LNHNV and YYDKDF (reference sequence). CDR3 amino acids: CATSRAGGEANYGYTF. The CDR3 DNA is TGTGCCACCAGCAGAGCAGGGGGAGAAGCTAACTATGGCTACACCTTC.

The chain employs TRBV18 and TRBJ1-1; a possible D gene is TRBD1 (6 bases). The CDR3 is 13 residues long. Germline CDR1 KGHSH, CDR2 LQKENI. The V gene lost 9 bases and the J gene lost 3 bases, with 14 bases spanning the gap. Here the CDR3 reads CASYRAGDTEAFF. The CDR3 nucleotides are TGTGCCAGTTACAGGGCGGGTGACACTGAAGCTTTCTTT.

This sequence joins TRBV19 and TRBJ1-1, with D perhaps matching TRBD1 (6 bases). The CDR3 totals 13 residues. In germline, CDR1 is LNHDA, CDR2 SQIVND (reference sequence). V was pared by 2 bases and J by 5 bases, with 9 bases between. For the CDR3, the DNA is TGTGCCAGTAGTATATCAGGGGAAACTGAAGCTTTCTTT. As protein: CASSISGETEAFF.

CDR3 protein: CASSGQGWEKLFF. In nucleotides, the CDR3 is TGTGCCAGCAGTGGACAGGGTTGGGAAAAACTGTTTTTT. This chain links TRBV2 with TRBJ1-4; TRBD1 aligns across 7 bases. In germline, CDR1 is SNHLY, CDR2 FYNNEI. V lost 4 bases and J lost 8; bases outside the gene matches: 4. This CDR3 spans 13 amino acids.

The chain has TRBV7-3 and TRBJ1-1; D is uncertain. V was cut by 0 bases and J by 1 base, with 3 bases left in between. Germline-derived CDR1 and CDR2 are SGHTA and FQGTGA. This CDR3 has 13 residues. CDR3 sequence reads: CASSLTQNTEAFF. For the CDR3, the DNA is TGTGCCAGCAGCTTAACCCAGAACACTGAAGCTTTCTTT.

In this sample, this clone turned up a few times. The chain has TRBV6-5 and TRBJ2-7, with TRBD2 matching 7 bases. The CDR3 covers 15 residues. With 6 bases clipped from V and 0 bases from J, the junction kept 8 bases outside the gene matches. The germline gives CDR1 MNHEY, CDR2 SVGAGI. In DNA, the CDR3 is TGTGCCAGCAGAAACACGGCTAGCGGCTCCTACGAGCAGTACTTC. It yields the protein CASRNTASGSYEQYF.

For this clone: At one end the junction does not follow the germline gene, possibly because of a read error. The J gene is TRBJ2-1, the V gene TRBV3-1 (or the pseudogene TRBV3-2), with 9 bases matching TRBD2. Germline V gene lookup returns CDR1 LGHDT and CDR2 YNNKEL (reference sequence). This CDR3 has 13 residues. CDR3 nucleotides: TGTGCCAGCAGCCAAGATGCCGCGGGAGGGCCCCTCTTC. This gives the protein CASSQDAAGGPLF.

The V gene is TRBV6-1, the J gene TRBJ2-5; a weak D match, TRBD1 (5 bases). Trimming stripped 2 bases from V and 5 bases from J, with 12 bases between. The CDR3 contains 14 residues. The V gene's germline CDR1 is MNHNS and CDR2 SASEGT. CDR3 coding DNA: TGTGCCAGCAGTGAATTGGGGTCAGGGGAGACCCAGTACTTC. Translated: CASSELGSGETQYF.

As for this clone: The same CDR3 also results from other DNA sequences found in this sample. The chain joins TRBV7-3 to TRBJ2-5; possible D gene TRBD2, 6 bases. V was pared by 5 bases and J by 5 bases, with 12 bases between. Germline lookup yields CDR1 SGHTA and CDR2 FQGTGA. This CDR3 has 13 amino acids. CDR3 region: CASSRGYGETQYF. CDR3 coding DNA: TGTGCCAGCAGCCGGGGGTACGGGGAGACCCAGTACTTC.

The chain uses TRBV24-1 and TRBJ2-2; a possible D gene is TRBD1 (6 bases). The CDR3 totals 14 residues. V was trimmed by 5 bases and J by 1 base, leaving 7 bases between them. Germline loops: CDR1 KGHDR, CDR2 SFDVKD. The CDR3 DNA follows: TGTGCCACCAGTGGGACAGAGAACACCGGGGAGCTGTTTTTT. Translating gives CATSGTENTGELFF.

The chain uses TRBV5-5 and TRBJ2-5; tentative D call: TRBD2 (5 bases). CDR3 length: 16 residues. Between the trimmed V and J ends, which lost 2 bases and 1 base, there was a span of 15 bases. Germline values: CDR1 SGHKS, CDR2 YYEKEE (reference sequence). The CDR3 protein is CASSLRGTVGQETQYF. The DNA of the CDR3 is TGTGCCAGCAGCTTACGGGGAACGGTGGGCCAAGAGACCCAGTACTTC.

The V and J genes are TRBV27 and TRBJ1-2; D is undetermined. Trimming removed 2 bases from V and 0 bases from J, with 10 bases in between. This CDR3 has 15 residues. The V gene's germline CDR1 is MNHEY and CDR2 SMNVEV (reference sequence). CDR3 sequence (DNA): TGTGCCAGCAGTTTAGCGGGAGAAACTAACTATGGCTACACCTTC. Its protein product is CASSLAGETNYGYTF.

This clone was seen a handful of times. The V gene is TRBV15, the J gene TRBJ2-5; 9 nucleotides align to TRBD2. The CDR3 is 15 residues long. Trimming cost V 8 bases and J 0 bases; bases outside gene matches: 7. The germline CDR1 and CDR2 sequences are LNHNV and YYDKDF (reference sequence). The CDR3 here is CATANSGRHQETQYF. CDR3 sequence (DNA): TGTGCCACCGCAAATAGCGGGAGACACCAAGAGACCCAGTACTTC.

The chain combines TRBV6-5 with TRBJ1-6, with D tentatively TRBD1 (6 bases). CDR1 and CDR2 (germline): MNHEY, SVGAGI. The CDR3 spans 16 residues. The V end was cut by 0 bases, the J end by 3 bases, with 9 bases between. CDR3 DNA: TGTGCCAGCAGTTACTCGGACAGCCTCTATAATTCACCCCTCCACTTT. The encoded protein is CASSYSDSLYNSPLHF.

The chain carries TRBV5-4 and TRBJ1-2, with 7 bases fitting TRBD1. After removal of 0 bases from V and 10 bases from J, the junction contained 6 bases not matched to a gene. Germline CDR1 and CDR2: SGHNT and YYREEE (reference sequence). The CDR3 length is 13 residues. The CDR3 region is CASSLGQGKSYTF. CDR3 nucleotide sequence: TGTGCCAGCAGCTTGGGACAGGGAAAGTCCTACACCTTC.

The rearrangement joins TRBV27 to TRBJ2-5, with D possibly TRBD1 on 6 matching bases. CDR1 and CDR2 from the germline V gene are MNHEY and SMNVEV (reference sequence). CDR3 length: 15 residues. V was clipped by 0 bases and J by 5 bases, with 13 bases between them. CDR3 DNA sequence: TGTGCCAGCAGTTTATCGGGGGCGCCAGGTGAGACCCAGTACTTC. It specifies CASSLSGAPGETQYF.